This entry concerns a single T cell receptor beta chain. These data are taken from a study of blood T cell repertoires in COVID-19. Original processing notes: Nucleated cell number was recorded as an estimate derived from reference gene primer amplification. Only in-frame clones appear in the TCRdb table, and some are missing; sequencing was by immunoSEQ multiplex PCR. Clone size and V and J calls were adopted from that table, with D and trimming inferred from the DNA. Here the sample spans approximately 330,000 clones, about 91% being singletons. CDR3 length: 16 residues. CDR1 SGHTA and CDR2 FQGTGA come from the germline V gene. The V gene end was trimmed by 4 bases and the J gene end by 9 bases; junction bases not matched to a gene: 13.

The sequenced material came from peripheral blood. This clonotype originated in a man aged 30 to 45 with COVID-19, enrolled during active disease. The chain couples TRBV7-3 to TRBJ2-1, with 9 positions matching TRBD2. CDR3 amino acids: CASSSVHGGREGEQFF. Here the CDR3 DNA reads TGTGCCAGCAGCTCCGTCCATGGCGGGAGGGAAGGTGAGCAGTTCTTC.